This T cell receptor beta chain was retrieved from a study of identical twins. Regarding this clonotype: The antigen remains undetermined.

Per the germline V gene, CDR1 is PRHDT and CDR2 is FYEKMQ (reference sequence). The V end was cut by 0 bases, the J end by 12 bases, with 15 bases between. This CDR3 spans 13 amino acids. General observations from the study: Insertions were reduced in abundant cord blood beta clonotypes but not in memory repertoires.

TCRdb called the 5' RACE reads again in MiXCR, with one record for every CDR3 protein. The sample lists some 1,700,000 distinct CDR3 sequences, 32% occurring once. V usage is TRBV13 and J usage is TRBJ2-7; unclear D gene. The source material was cord blood. This TCR came from a newborn girl in good health. The CDR3 DNA reads as TGTGCCAGCAGCTTAGGGCGTCCGGTCCGTAGGTACTTC. This gives the protein CASSLGRPVRRYF. Drawing the rest from reference TRBV13 and TRBJ2-7, the complete variable domain is AAGVIQSPRHLIKEKRETATLKCYPIPRHDTVYWYQQGPGQDPQFLISFYEKMQSDKGSIPDRFSAQQFSDYHSELNMSSLELGDSALYFCASSLGRPVRRYFGPGTRLTVT.